This TCR beta chain derives from a study of blood T cell repertoires in COVID-19. TCRdb's copy holds only in-frame clones and misses some; the assay was immunoSEQ multiplex PCR. The sample lists 150,000 or so clones; roughly 73% were seen once. There are 14 residues in the CDR3. V shed 6 bases and J shed 1 base, with 15 bases lying between them. From germline, CDR1 is SQVTM and CDR2 ANQGSEA. The sample taken for sequencing was peripheral blood. This chain connects TRBV29-1 to TRBJ1-1, with TRBD1 as a possible D gene (6 bases). The receptor was derived from a woman aged 50 to 60 with active or convalescent COVID-19. In nucleotides, the CDR3 is TGCAGCGTGTTTACAGGGCGGACGAACACTGAAGCTTTCTTT. This sequence encodes CSVFTGRTNTEAFF.